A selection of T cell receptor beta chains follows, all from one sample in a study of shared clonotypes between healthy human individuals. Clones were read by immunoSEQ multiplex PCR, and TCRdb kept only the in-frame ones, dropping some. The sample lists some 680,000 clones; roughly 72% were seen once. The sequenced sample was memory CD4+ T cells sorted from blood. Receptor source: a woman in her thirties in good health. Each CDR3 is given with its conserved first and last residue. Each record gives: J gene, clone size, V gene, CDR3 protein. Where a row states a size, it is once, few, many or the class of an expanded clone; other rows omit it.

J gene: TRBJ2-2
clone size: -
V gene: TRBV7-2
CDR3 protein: CASSPRGSGRVTGELFF

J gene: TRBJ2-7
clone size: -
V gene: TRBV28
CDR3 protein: CASRDRIGGYEQYF

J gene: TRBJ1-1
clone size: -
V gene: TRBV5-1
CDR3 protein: CASQPQGGQNTEAFF

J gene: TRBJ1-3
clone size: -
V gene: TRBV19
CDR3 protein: CASSIIQGRTSGNTIYF

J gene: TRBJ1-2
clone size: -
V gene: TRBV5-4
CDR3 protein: CASSVDRANYGYTF

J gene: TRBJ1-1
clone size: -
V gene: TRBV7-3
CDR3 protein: CASSFSNTEAFF

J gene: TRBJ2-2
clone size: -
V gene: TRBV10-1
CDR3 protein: CASSGRSNRGHTGELFF

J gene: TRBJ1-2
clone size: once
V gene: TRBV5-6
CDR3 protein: CASSFKGNGYTF

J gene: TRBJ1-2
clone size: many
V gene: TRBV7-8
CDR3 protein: CASSSQGPGGYTF

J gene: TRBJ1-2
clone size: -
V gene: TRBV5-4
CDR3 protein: CASSLDRTYGYTF

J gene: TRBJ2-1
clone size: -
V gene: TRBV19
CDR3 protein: CASSPVGGGVGNEQFF

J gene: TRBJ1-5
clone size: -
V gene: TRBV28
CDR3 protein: CATTTGINQPQHF

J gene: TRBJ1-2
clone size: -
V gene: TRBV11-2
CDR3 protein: CASSLDPWASGYTF

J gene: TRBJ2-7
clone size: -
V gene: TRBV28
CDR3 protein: CASSLWGRARNEQYF

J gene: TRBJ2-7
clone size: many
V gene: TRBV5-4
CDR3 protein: CASSGGLADYEQYF

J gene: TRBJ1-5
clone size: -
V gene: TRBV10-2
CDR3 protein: CASSDRSNQPQHF

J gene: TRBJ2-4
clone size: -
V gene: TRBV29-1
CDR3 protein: CSVTGRGNIQYF

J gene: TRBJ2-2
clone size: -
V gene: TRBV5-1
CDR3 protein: CASSFRLAAGELFF

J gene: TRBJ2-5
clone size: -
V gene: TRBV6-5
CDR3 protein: CASSYVQRVETQYF

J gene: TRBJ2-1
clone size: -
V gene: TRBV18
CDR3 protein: CASHTSGGFSYNEQFF

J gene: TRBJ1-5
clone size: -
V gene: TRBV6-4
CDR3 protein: CASSDYYGPAGIYSNQPQHF

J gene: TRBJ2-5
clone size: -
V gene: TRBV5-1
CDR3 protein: CASSFTDRLQETQYF

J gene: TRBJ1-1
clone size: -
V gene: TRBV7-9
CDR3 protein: CASRSGQGAEAFF

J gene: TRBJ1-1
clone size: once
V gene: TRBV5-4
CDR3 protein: CASSSNRGSTEAFF

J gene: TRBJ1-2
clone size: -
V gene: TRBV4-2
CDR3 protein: CASSQDLGENYGYTF

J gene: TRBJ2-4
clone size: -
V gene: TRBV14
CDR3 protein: CASSQKTGTGALAKNIQYF

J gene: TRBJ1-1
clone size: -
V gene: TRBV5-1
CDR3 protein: CASSFNQGETEAFF

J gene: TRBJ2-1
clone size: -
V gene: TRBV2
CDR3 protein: CASNRGETVNEQFF

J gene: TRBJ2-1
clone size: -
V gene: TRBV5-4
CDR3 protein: CASSPWGGSQDEQFF

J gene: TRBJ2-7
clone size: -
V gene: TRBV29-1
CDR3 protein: CSVAGRLSYEQYF

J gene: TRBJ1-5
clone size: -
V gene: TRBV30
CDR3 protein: CAWSIRARGQPQHF

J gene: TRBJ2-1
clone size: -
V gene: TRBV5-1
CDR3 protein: CASARAESSYNEQFF

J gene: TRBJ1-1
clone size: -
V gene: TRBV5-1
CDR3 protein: CASSWGGAQGLSNTEAFF

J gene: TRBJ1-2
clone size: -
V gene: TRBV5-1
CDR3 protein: CASSPRAGRVNGYTF

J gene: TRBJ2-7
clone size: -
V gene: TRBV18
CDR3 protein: CASSQRTAKDNYEQYF

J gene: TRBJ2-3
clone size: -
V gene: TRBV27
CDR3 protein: CASSSYRTGSGQYF

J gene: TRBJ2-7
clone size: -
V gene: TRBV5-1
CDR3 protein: CASSPGTSTGEQYF

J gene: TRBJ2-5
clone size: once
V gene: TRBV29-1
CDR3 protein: CSVSGGMETQYF

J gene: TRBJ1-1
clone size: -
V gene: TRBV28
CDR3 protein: CATRNLNTEAFF

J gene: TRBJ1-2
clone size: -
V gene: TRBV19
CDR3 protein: CASSVGQRNYGYTF

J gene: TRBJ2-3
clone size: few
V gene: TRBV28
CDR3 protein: CASSFGGSGAQDTQYF

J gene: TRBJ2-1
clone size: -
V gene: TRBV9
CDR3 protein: CASGLAGAYNEQFF

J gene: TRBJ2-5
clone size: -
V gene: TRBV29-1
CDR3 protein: CSALTGKETQYF

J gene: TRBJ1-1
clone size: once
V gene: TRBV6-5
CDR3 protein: CASSYFPDSNTEAFF

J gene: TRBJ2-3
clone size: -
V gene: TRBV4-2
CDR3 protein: CASSPLGGADTDTQYF